The present T cell receptor beta chain was sequenced within a study of beta chain features in type 1 diabetes. About the study: The study examined 107,917,701 sorted cells across all samples.

Findings of the study overall: Healthy donors had naive, central memory and Treg TCRB repertoires that appeared less similar than those seen among patients. In type 1 diabetes patients, VDJ junctions had fewer insertions; deletions at these junctions were more frequent.

On this clone itself: Antigen specificity is unknown.

As every portion of the isolated RNA was reverse transcribed, the sequencing read expressed TCRB transcripts. Method: immunoSEQ multiplex PCR; TCRdb's copy keeps in-frame clones and lacks some. The sample contains roughly 450,000 clones, more than 11% of which appear only once. Trimming left V 3 bases short and J 2 bases short, with 15 bases between. The CDR3 sequence is 16 residues long. Germline V gives CDR1 SGHDN, CDR2 FVKESK. Sequencing was carried out using naive CD4+ T cells from blood. This TCR came from a man aged 30 to 39 in good health. This chain joins TRBV14 and TRBJ2-3; maybe TRBD2 (6 bases). DNA of the CDR3: TGTGCCAGCAGCCAGGTTAGCGGCGGGACCACAGATACGCAGTATTTT. Translating it yields CASSQVSGGTTDTQYF.